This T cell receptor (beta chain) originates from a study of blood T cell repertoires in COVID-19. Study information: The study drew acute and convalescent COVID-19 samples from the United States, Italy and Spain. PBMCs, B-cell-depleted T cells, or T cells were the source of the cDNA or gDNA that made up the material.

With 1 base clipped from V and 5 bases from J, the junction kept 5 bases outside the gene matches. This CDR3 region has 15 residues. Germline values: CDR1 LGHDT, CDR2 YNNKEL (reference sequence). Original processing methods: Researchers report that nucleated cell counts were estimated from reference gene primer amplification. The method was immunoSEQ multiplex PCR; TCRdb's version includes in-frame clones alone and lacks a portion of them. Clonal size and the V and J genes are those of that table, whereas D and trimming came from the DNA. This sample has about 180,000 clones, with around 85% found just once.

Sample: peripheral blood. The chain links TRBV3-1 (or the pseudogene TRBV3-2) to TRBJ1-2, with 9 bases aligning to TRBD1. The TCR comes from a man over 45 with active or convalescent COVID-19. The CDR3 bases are TGTGCCAGCAGCCAAGGGACAGGGGAAGGATATGGCTACACCTTC. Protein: CASSQGTGEGYGYTF.